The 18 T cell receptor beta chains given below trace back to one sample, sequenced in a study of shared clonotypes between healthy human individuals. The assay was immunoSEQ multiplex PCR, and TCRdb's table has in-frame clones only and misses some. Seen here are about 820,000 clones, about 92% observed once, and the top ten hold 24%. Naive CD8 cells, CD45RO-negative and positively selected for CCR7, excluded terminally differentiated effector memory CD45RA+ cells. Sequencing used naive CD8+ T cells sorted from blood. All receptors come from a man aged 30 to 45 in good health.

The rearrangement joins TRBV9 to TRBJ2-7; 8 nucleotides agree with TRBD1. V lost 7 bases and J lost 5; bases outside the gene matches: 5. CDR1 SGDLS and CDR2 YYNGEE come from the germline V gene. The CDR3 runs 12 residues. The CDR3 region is CASGQGAHEQYF. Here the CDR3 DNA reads TGTGCCAGCGGGCAGGGGGCCCACGAGCAGTACTTC. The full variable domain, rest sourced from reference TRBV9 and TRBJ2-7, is DSGVTQTPKHLITATGQRVTLRCSPRSGDLSVYWYQQSLDQGLQFLIQYYNGEERAKGNILERFSAQQFPDLHSELNLSSLELGDSALYFCASGQGAHEQYFGPGTRLTVT.

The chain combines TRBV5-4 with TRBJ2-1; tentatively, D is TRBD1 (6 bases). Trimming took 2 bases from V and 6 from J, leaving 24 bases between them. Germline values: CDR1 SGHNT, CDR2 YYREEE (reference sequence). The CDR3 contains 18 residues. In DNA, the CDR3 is TGTGCCAGCAGCTTCATAGCGAGCCGGGACAAAAAAGCCAATGAGCAGTTCTTC. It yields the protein CASSFIASRDKKANEQFF.

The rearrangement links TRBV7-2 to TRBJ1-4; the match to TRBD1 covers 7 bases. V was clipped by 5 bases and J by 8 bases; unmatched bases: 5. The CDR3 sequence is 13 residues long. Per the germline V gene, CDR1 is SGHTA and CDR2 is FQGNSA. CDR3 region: CASSSGTEEKLFF. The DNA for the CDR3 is TGTGCCAGCAGCAGTGGGACAGAGGAAAAACTGTTTTTT.

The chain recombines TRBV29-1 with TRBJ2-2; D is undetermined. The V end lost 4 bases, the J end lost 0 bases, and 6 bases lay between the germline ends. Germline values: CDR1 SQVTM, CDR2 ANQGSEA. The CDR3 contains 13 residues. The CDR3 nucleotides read TGCAGCGTTGTTTACACGAACACCGGGGAGCTGTTTTTT. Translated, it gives CSVVYTNTGELFF.

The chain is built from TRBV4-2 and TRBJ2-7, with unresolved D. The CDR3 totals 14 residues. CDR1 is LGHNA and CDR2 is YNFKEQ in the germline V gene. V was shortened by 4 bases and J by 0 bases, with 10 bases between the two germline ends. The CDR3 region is CASSRGRSSYEQYF. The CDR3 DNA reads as TGTGCCAGCAGCCGAGGACGGAGCTCCTACGAGCAGTACTTC.

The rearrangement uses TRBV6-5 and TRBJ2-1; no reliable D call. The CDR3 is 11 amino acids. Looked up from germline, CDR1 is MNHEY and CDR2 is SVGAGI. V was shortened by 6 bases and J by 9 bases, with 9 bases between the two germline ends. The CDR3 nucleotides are TGTGCCAGCAGGGTGGCTTTTGAGCAGTTCTTC. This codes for CASRVAFEQFF.

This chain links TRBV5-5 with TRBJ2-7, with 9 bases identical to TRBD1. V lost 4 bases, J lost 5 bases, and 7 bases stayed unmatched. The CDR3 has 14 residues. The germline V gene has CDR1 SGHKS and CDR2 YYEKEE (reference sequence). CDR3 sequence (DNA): TGTGCCAGCAGCGCCGGGACAGGGAGGGACGAGCAGTACTTC. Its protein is CASSAGTGRDEQYF.

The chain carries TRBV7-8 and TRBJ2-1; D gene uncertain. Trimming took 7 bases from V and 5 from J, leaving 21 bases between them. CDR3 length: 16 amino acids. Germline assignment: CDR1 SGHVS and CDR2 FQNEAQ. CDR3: CASTYIDGRAHNEQFF. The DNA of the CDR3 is TGTGCCAGCACCTATATCGATGGCAGAGCTCACAATGAGCAGTTCTTC.

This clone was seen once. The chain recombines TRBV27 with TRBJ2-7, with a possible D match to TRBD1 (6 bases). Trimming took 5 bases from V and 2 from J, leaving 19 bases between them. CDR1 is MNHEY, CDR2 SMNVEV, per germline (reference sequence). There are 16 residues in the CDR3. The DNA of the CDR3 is TGTGCCAGCAGTATGACTGGACAGCAGCGTCCCTACGAGCAGTACTTC. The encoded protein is CASSMTGQQRPYEQYF.

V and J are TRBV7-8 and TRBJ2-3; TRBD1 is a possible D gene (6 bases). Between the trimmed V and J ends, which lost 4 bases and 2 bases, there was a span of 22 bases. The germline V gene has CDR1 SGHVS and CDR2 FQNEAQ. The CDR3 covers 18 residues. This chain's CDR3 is CASSSPVIRDTDTDTQYF. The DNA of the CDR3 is TGTGCCAGCAGCTCCCCCGTTATTCGGGACACAGACACAGATACGCAGTATTTT.

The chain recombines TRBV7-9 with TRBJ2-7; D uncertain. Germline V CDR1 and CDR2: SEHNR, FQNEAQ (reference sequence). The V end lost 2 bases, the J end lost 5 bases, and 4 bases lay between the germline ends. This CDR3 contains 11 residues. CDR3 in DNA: TGTGCCAGCAGCTTAAAGGACGAGCAGTACTTC. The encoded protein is CASSLKDEQYF.

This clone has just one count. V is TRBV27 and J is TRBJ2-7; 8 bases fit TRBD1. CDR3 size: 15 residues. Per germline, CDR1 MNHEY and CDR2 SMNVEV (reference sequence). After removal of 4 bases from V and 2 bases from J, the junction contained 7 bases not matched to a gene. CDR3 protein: CASSSPGTGTYEQYF. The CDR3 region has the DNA TGTGCCAGCAGTTCCCCCGGGACAGGCACCTACGAGCAGTACTTC.

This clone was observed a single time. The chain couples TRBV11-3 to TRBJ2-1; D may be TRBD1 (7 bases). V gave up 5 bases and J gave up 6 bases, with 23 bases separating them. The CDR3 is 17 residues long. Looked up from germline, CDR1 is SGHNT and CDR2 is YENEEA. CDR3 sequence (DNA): TGTGCCAGCAGCCCGAGACAGGGAGGTGGGCCGGGCAATGAGCAGTTCTTC. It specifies CASSPRQGGGPGNEQFF.

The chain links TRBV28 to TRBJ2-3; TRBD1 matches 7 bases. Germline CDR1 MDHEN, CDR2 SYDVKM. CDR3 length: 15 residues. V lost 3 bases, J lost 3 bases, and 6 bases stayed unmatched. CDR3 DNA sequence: TGTGCCAGCAGTTTTCAGGGGGTTCTTACAGATACGCAGTATTTT. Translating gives CASSFQGVLTDTQYF.

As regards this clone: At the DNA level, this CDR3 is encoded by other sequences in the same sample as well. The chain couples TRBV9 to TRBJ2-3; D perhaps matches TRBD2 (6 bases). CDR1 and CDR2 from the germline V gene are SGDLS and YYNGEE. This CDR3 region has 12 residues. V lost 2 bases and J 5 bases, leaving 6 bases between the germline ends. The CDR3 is CASSVGGDTQYF. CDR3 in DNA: TGTGCCAGCAGCGTGGGGGGAGATACGCAGTATTTT.

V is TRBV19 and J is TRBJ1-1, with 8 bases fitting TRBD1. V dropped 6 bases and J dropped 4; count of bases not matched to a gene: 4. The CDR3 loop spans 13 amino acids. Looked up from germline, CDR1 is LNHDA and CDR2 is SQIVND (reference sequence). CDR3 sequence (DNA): TGTGCCAGTAGCACAGGGGGGTTCACTGAAGCTTTCTTT. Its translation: CASSTGGFTEAFF.

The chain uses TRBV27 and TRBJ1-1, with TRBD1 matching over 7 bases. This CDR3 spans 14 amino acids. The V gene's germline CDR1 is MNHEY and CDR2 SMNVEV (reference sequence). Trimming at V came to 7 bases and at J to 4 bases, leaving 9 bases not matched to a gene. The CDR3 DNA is TGTGCCAGCACATCACAGACAGGGCCCACTGAAGCTTTCTTT. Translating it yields CASTSQTGPTEAFF.

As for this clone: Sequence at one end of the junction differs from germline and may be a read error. The CDR3 protein is CASSLFSVAGGEEAQYF. The DNA of the CDR3 is TGTGCCAGCAGTCTATTCTCGGTAGCGGGAGGGGAAGAGGCCCAGTACTTC. V usage is TRBV27 and J usage is TRBJ2-5; 11 bases agree with TRBD2. Per germline, CDR1 MNHEY and CDR2 SMNVEV (reference sequence). This CDR3 contains 17 residues.